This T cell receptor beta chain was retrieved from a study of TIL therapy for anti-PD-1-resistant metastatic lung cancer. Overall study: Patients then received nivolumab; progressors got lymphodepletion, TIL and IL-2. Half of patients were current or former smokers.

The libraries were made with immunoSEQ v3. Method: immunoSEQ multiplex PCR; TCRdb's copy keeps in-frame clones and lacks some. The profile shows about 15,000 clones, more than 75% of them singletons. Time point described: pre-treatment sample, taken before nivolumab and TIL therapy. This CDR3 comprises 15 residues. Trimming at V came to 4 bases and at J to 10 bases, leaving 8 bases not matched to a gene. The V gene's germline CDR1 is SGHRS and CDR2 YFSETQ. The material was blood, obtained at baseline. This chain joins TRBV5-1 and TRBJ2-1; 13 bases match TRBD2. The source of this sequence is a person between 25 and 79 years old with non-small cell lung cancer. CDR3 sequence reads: CASSLLAGGPGEQFF. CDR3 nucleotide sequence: TGCGCCAGCAGCCTACTAGCGGGAGGGCCTGGAGAGCAGTTCTTC.